This TCR beta chain stems from a study of blood T cell repertoires in COVID-19. V was trimmed by 4 bases and J by 4 bases, leaving 11 bases between them. Per the germline V gene, CDR1 is ENHRY and CDR2 is SYGVKD. The CDR3 contains 14 residues. TCRdb keeps only in-frame clones here, not all; method: immunoSEQ multiplex PCR. The sample yields approximately 400,000 clones, 90% to 95% seen once. This chain connects TRBV10-3 to TRBJ2-1; TRBD1 is a possible D gene (7 bases). The source of this sequence is a woman between 35 and 50 years old who had been exposed to COVID-19. Sequencing was carried out using PBMCs or T cells enriched from blood (not recorded which). CDR3 bases: TGTGCCATCAGTGCGGAGGGGGCGTACAATGAGCAGTTCTTC. It codes for CAISAEGAYNEQFF.